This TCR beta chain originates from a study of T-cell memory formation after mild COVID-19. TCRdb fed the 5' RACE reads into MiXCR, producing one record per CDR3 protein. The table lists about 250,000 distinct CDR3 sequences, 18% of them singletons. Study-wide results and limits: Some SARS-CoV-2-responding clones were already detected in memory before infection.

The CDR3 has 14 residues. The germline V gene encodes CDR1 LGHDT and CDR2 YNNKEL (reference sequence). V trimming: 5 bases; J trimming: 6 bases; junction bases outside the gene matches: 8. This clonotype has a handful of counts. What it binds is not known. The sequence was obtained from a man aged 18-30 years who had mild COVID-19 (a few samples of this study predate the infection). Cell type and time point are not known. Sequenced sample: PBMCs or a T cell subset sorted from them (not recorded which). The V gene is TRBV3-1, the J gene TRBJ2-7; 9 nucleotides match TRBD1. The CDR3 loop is CASSARDRESEQYF. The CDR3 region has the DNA TGTGCCAGCAGCGCCAGGGACAGGGAGTCCGAGCAGTACTTC.